This TCR beta chain was sequenced in a study of blood T cell repertoires in COVID-19. Whole-study context: From T cells, B-cell-depleted T cells, or PBMCs came the material, which was cDNA or gDNA.

Germline V gene data show CDR1 as SEHNR and CDR2 as FQNEAQ (reference sequence). Trimming took 4 bases from V and 2 from J, leaving 9 bases between them. CDR3 size: 13 residues. This clone has only one observation. How the authors handled the data: Amplification from reference gene primers served as the basis for estimated nucleated cell counts. Here immunoSEQ multiplex PCR was the method, and the copy in TCRdb shows in-frame clones only, minus some. V and J calls plus clone size are reproduced from that table; the DNA served to infer D and trimming. The sample holds about 250,000 clones, roughly 90% seen once.

The material sequenced was peripheral blood. This receptor was identified in a woman aged 25 to 39 with acute or convalescent COVID-19. V gene TRBV7-9 combines with J gene TRBJ2-7; no clear D. The CDR3 DNA reads TGTGCCAGCAGCTCTGGAGCCACCTACGAGCAGTACTTC. It codes for CASSSGATYEQYF.